This TCR beta chain is drawn from a study of T-cell reconstitution after alpha-beta-depleted transplantation in children. This clonotype was observed a handful of times. Trimming took off 8 bases at V and 5 bases at J, with 9 bases between the two ends. The length of the CDR3 is 11 residues. Germline values: CDR1 MNHEY, CDR2 SVGAGI. Preparing the TCRbeta library involved the use of unique molecular identifiers. TCRdb re-analysed the PCR reads in MiXCR, keeping a single row per CDR3 protein. The sample lists about 540,000 distinct CDR3 sequences; roughly 18% were seen once. J is TRBJ2-5 and V is TRBV6-5, with unresolved D. The source of this sequence is a human donor who donated a stem cell graft to a child with acute lymphoblastic leukemia. The material sequenced was PBMCs from the stem cell graft donor, taken from the stem cell graft. The CDR3 loop is CASAVRETQYF. For the CDR3, the DNA is TGTGCCAGCGCGGTGAGGGAGACCCAGTACTTC.